The clone carrying this T cell receptor beta chain was picked up a small number of times. In TCRdb, the 5' RACE reads were re-called with MiXCR into one record per CDR3 protein. This table has 390,000 or so distinct CDR3 sequences, 15% to 20% appearing once. Germline assignment: CDR1 SEHNR and CDR2 FQNEAQ (reference sequence). Germline trimming cut 1 base from V and 5 bases from J; bases unmatched to any gene: 4. The CDR3 spans 15 residues. The sample is drawn from a study of T-cell memory formation after mild COVID-19. The specimen sequenced was PBMCs or a T cell subset sorted from them (not recorded which). This TCR derives from a young man who had mild COVID-19 (a few samples of this study predate the infection). Cell type and time point are not known. The V gene is TRBV7-9, the J gene TRBJ2-5; 10 positions match TRBD1. CDR3 amino acids: CASSLGQGAGETQYF. In nucleotides, the CDR3 is TGTGCCAGCAGCTTAGGACAGGGGGCAGGCGAGACCCAGTACTTC.